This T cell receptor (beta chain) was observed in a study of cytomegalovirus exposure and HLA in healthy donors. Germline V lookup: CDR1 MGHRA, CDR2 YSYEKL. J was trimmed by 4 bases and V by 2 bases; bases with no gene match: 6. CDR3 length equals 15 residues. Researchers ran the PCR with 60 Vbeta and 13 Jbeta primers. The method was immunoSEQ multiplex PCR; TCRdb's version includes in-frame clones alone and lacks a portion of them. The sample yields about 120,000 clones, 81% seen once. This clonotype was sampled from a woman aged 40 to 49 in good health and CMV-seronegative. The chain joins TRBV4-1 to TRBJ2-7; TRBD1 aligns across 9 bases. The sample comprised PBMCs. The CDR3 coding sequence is TGCGCCAGCAGCCAACAGACAGGGGGAAGATACGAGCAGTACTTC. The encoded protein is CASSQQTGGRYEQYF.